These 14 T cell receptor beta chains originate from one sample sequenced in a study of radiation and T cells in renal cell carcinoma. Time point of the sample: baseline pretreatment blood. Treatment: 15 Gy SBRT to primary tumor, nephrectomy 4 weeks later. The assay was immunoSEQ multiplex PCR, and TCRdb's table has in-frame clones only and misses some. This table holds under 65,000 clones, 65% to 80% found once. Material: blood, obtained from a patient whose treatment included radiotherapy and nephrectomy. The receptor set was obtained from a man in his sixties with renal cell carcinoma.

This clone was picked up one time. CDR3 amino acids: CASSLLLLADTQYF. DNA of the CDR3: TGTGCCAGCAGCTTATTACTCCTCGCAGATACGCAGTATTTT. The rearrangement uses TRBV7-2 and TRBJ2-3; no definite D call. CDR1 is SGHTA and CDR2 is FQGNSA in the germline V gene. The V gene lost 2 bases and the J gene lost 4 bases, with 10 bases spanning the gap. CDR3 length equals 14 residues.

The chain links TRBV5-6 to TRBJ1-3; D may be TRBD1 (5 bases). CDR1 is SGHDT, CDR2 YYEEEE, per germline. The CDR3 is made up of 17 amino acids. V was clipped by 3 bases and J by 3 bases, with 19 bases between them. Written as DNA, the CDR3 is TGTGCCAGCAGCTGGAAAGGGGACGGTTCTTTTGGAAACACCATATATTTT. This codes for CASSWKGDGSFGNTIYF.

The rearrangement uses TRBV19 and TRBJ1-4; D is unclear. Trimming removed 2 bases at V and 8 bases at J, with 12 bases between. The CDR3 sequence is 14 residues long. Per the germline V gene, CDR1 is LNHDA and CDR2 is SQIVND (reference sequence). In DNA form, the CDR3 reads TGTGCCAGTAGTATACCCCTTCCTCCCGAAAAACTGTTTTTT. Protein: CASSIPLPPEKLFF.

The table lists this clone with a few counts. The V call is TRBV27, the J call TRBJ1-1; D is undetermined. CDR1 MNHEY and CDR2 SMNVEV come from the germline V gene (reference sequence). The V gene lost 5 bases and the J gene lost 8 bases, with 12 bases spanning the gap. CDR3 length: 12 amino acids. The CDR3 is CASSTQGVEAFF. DNA for the CDR3: TGTGCCAGCAGTACCCAAGGTGTAGAAGCTTTCTTT.

This clone was detected only once. The chain joins TRBV18 to TRBJ1-2; the D gene is possibly TRBD1 (5 bases). Germline loops: CDR1 KGHSH, CDR2 LQKENI. V lost 0 bases to trimming and J lost 8 bases, with 16 bases between them. The CDR3 runs 15 residues. The CDR3 DNA sequence: TGTGCCAGCTCACCACCGGTGGAAGGGGATGGCGGCTACACCTTC. Amino acids: CASSPPVEGDGGYTF.

The gene calls are TRBV2 and TRBJ2-1, with D unclear. CDR1 SNHLY and CDR2 FYNNEI come from the germline V gene. The CDR3 has 14 amino acids. V was pared by 0 bases and J by 3 bases, with 6 bases between. The CDR3 coding sequence is TGTGCCAGCAGTGAAGCGACCCTCTACAATGAGCAGTTCTTC. Protein: CASSEATLYNEQFF.

The rearrangement uses TRBV7-4 and TRBJ2-1, with D perhaps TRBD1 or TRBD2 (5 bases each). Per the germline V gene, CDR1 is SGHVT and CDR2 is SQSDAQ. V was pared by 3 bases and J by 3 bases, with 12 bases between. CDR3 length: 15 residues. CDR3 DNA: TGTGCCAGCAGCTTTCGGGACGGACTCTACAATGAGCAGTTCTTC. It yields the protein CASSFRDGLYNEQFF.

This chain connects TRBV30 to TRBJ2-2, with TRBD2 identical over 11 bases. Germline CDR1 GTSNPN, CDR2 SVGIG (reference sequence). V lost 0 bases and J lost 4; bases outside the gene matches: 10. CDR3 length: 18 residues. CDR3 DNA: TGTGCCTGGAGTGTACTGCTAGCGGGAGGCCAAAGCACCGGGGAGCTGTTTTTT. The encoded protein is CAWSVLLAGGQSTGELFF.

The chain recombines TRBV10-2 with TRBJ2-4; 7 positions match TRBD2. Germline V CDR1 and CDR2: WSHSY, SAAADI. The CDR3 loop spans 13 amino acids. J gave up 7 bases and V 2 bases, and 2 bases lay outside the gene matches. CDR3 coding DNA: TGCGCCAGCAGTGAGAATAGCGGGAACATTCAGTACTTC. As protein: CASSENSGNIQYF.

The chain links TRBV6-6 to TRBJ1-5; TRBD1 matches 7 bases. The germline CDR1 and CDR2 sequences are MNHNY and SVGAGI (reference sequence). The length of the CDR3 is 14 residues. Trimming removed 7 bases from V and 5 bases from J; junction bases left unmatched: 8. The CDR3: CASTYGTADQPQHF. The CDR3 coding sequence is TGTGCCAGCACCTATGGGACAGCCGATCAGCCCCAGCATTTT.

The table lists this clone with a count of one. The chain employs TRBV7-2 and TRBJ2-2; D is possibly TRBD1 or TRBD2 (5 bases each). The CDR3 loop spans 16 amino acids. Between the trimmed V and J ends, which lost 1 base and 0 bases, there was a span of 9 bases. In germline, CDR1 is SGHTA, CDR2 FQGNSA. CDR3 protein: CASSLVGGANTGELFF. The DNA of the CDR3 is TGTGCCAGCAGCTTAGTTGGGGGAGCGAACACCGGGGAGCTGTTTTTT.

The chain carries TRBV7-2 and TRBJ1-1; 9 nucleotides line up with TRBD1. The V and J ends lost 9 bases and 0 bases, in that order; junction bases with no gene match: 11. The CDR3 covers 16 residues. Germline V gives CDR1 SGHTA, CDR2 FQGNSA. Written as DNA, the CDR3 is TGTGCCAGTCGTTCCGGGACAGGGTTCATGAACACTGAAGCTTTCTTT. Its translation: CASRSGTGFMNTEAFF.

The chain recombines TRBV18 with TRBJ1-2, with D perhaps TRBD1 (6 bases). Germline V gene lookup returns CDR1 KGHSH and CDR2 LQKENI. The CDR3 is made up of 15 amino acids. Trimming pared 0 bases from V and 6 bases from J, leaving 14 bases between. The CDR3 spells CASSPPVNRENGYTF. The CDR3 nucleotides read TGTGCCAGCTCACCACCGGTCAACAGGGAGAATGGCTACACCTTC.

The genes are TRBV7-2 and TRBJ2-5; D might be TRBD1 or TRBD2, each matching 5 bases. Trimming took 5 bases from V and 1 from J, leaving 17 bases between them. The CDR3 spans 16 residues. The germline V gene has CDR1 SGHTA and CDR2 FQGNSA. The CDR3 DNA follows: TGTGCCAGCAGCCCCCGCACCCGGGGCGGCCAAGAGACCCAGTACTTC. It translates to CASSPRTRGGQETQYF.